There are a few counts of the clone carrying this T cell receptor (beta chain). The germline V and J ends were trimmed by 1 base and 2 bases, with 8 bases remaining between them. CDR1 LNHDA and CDR2 SQIVND come from the germline V gene (reference sequence). The CDR3 consists of 14 residues. A linear amplification protocol produced the TCR libraries from roughly 0.5 ug of total RNA. Using its own MiXCR run on the reads, TCRdb lists one record per CDR3 protein. The sample records roughly 200,000 distinct CDR3 sequences, around 70% being singletons. This entry belongs to a study of healthy donors' naive CD4 and CD8 T cells. For the study at large: Donors came from three age groups: 20-25, 40-50 and 60-70 years.

The TCR originated in a pool of human donors in good health; the sample pools cells from several healthy donors. The chain joins TRBV19 to TRBJ1-1, with unresolved D. Sequenced input: naive CD4+ and CD8+ T cells sorted from blood, pooled from several donors. In DNA, the CDR3 is TGTGCCAGTAGTATAGGGCTCAGTAACACTGAAGCTTTCTTT. It translates to CASSIGLSNTEAFF.